This section outlines one T cell receptor beta chain sequence together with its context. There is no known antigen for this receptor. No much larger clone is present one base from it, and per-base qualities are unavailable. The source of the sample is a study of post-analysis software for immune sequencing data (dated by TCRdb to the mid-2010s). Some background on the complete study: Disease courses on record covered relapsing-remitting, secondary progressive and progressive-relapsing multiple sclerosis, though some patients had no subtype annotation. Patient repertoires were compared against roughly 12 previously published healthy control repertoires from donors aged roughly 6 to 26 years. A subset of samples was prepared in parallel using single-end sample barcoding, then pooled and co-amplified after Illumina adapter ligation. What the research found in general, with its limitations: Patients showed significantly higher frequencies than controls for roughly 5 TRBV segments, among them TRBV5-6, TRBV5-1 and TRBV20-1. The control group was slightly older than the multiple sclerosis patient group. Strong co-clustering of samples prepared in the same batch was shown by direct clustering with F measure, prompting a batch-effect correction. Multiple sclerosis patients had significantly lower normalized Chao1 diversity than controls, a result that suggests substantial peripheral T-cell clonal expansion.

Libraries were constructed by PCR. Instrument used: Illumina HiSeq 2500. To reduce PCR and sequencing biases, unique molecular identifiers were built into the TCR beta cDNA libraries. Some 500,000 cDNA molecules were obtained for every 1 to 10 million input T cells, so each molecule roughly corresponded to one T cell. Patient libraries were prepared and sequenced with the same protocol used for the earlier healthy control dataset. Within a given batch, samples were prepared together, multiplexed and sequenced on the same HiSeq lane. Concerning the study's data processing: MIGEC was used to process the raw barcoded reads, and molecular identifier groups with only a single read were discarded before consensus assembly and CDR3 extraction. Clonotype tables were post-analysed with VDJtools, normalizing diversity by down-sampling all datasets to the smallest sample size. To correct batch-related cross-sample contamination, repertoire overlap clustering matched CDR3 amino acid sequences but not nucleotide sequences. TCRdb applied fastp at Q25 and MiXCR to the public reads, then kept only in-frame beta chains. When rows share a CDR3 protein, they turn into one entry using the most common DNA and genes. TCRdb, rather than the study authors, made the V and J calls. For this sample there are some 800,000 distinct CDR3 sequences; around 46% appear just once. The ten biggest clones cover 4.9% of the sample.

Trimming at the junction amounts to 0 bases on V and 6 bases on J, and the germline ends lie 6 bases apart. Inclusive of the bounding cysteine and phenylalanine, the CDR3 is 11 residues long. Left in the record is the CDR3 DNA by itself, 33 bases read in frame from the first base. CDR1 DFQATT and CDR2 SNEGSKA are derived from the germline V gene (reference sequence). To demonstrate the VDJtools post-analysis software, the study profiled TCR beta repertoires from the peripheral blood of 13 young patients with multiple sclerosis. The multiple sclerosis patients were children and adolescents ranging in age from 6 to 15 years.

The V and J genes are TRBV20-1 and TRBJ2-7, with no confidently assigned D gene. Material for sequencing was blood. This clonotype was sampled from a girl aged 5 to 17 with multiple sclerosis. The nucleotide sequence is given as TGCAGTGCTAGAGAATTAGCCGAGCAGTACTTC. Protein translation: CSARELAEQYF.